A selection of T cell receptor beta chains follows, all from one sample in a study of shared clonotypes between healthy human individuals. Produced via immunoSEQ multiplex PCR; TCRdb's table is partial and in-frame only. The sample has about 460,000 clones, around 77% seen once. What was sequenced was PBMCs. The origin of the receptors is a woman between 40 and 50 years old in good health. Some clones in this sample may be carry-over from other donors' samples. The CDR3 runs from the conserved cysteine through the conserved F or W. The D gene is left open where the match is weak. Part of the rows lack a size; the others show once, few, many or a class for expanded clones.

cdr3_nt cdr3_aa v_call d_call clone_size j_call cdr3_length
TGTGCCAGCAGTTACCCGTTGAGGGGGGGCACTGAAGCTTTCTTT CASSYPLRGGTEAFF TRBV6-6 - few TRBJ1-1 15
TGTGCTAGTGCCCCGGCTAGCTCAGATACGCAGTATTTT CASAPASSDTQYF TRBV12-5 - - TRBJ2-3 13
TGTGCCAGCAGTTTTTCTCTAGGGCCCCAGCATTTT CASSFSLGPQHF TRBV28 - medium-sized TRBJ1-5 12
TGTGCCAGCAGCATACAACTAGCGGGAAACACCGGGGAGCTGTTTTTT CASSIQLAGNTGELFF TRBV11-2 TRBD2 - TRBJ2-2 16
TGTGCCAGCAGCCCTACTAGCGCTTCCCACACAGATACGCAGTATTTT CASSPTSASHTDTQYF TRBV5-8 TRBD2 once TRBJ2-3 16
TGTGCCAGCAGGTCGACTAGCGTCATCAGTCAGTTCTTC CASRSTSVISQFF TRBV28 TRBD2 - TRBJ2-1 13
TGTGCCAGCAGCTTAGCTCGGGGGGATTATAGCAATCAGCCCCAGCATTTT CASSLARGDYSNQPQHF TRBV7-8 - - TRBJ1-5 17
TGTGCCAGCAGCTTGAGCGGGTCCTACGAGCAGTACTTC CASSLSGSYEQYF TRBV11-2 - - TRBJ2-7 13
TGTGCCAGCAGCGGACCTGGTGGGGTACTTACGCAGTATTTT CASSGPGGVLTQYF TRBV9 - - TRBJ2-3 14
TGCGCCAGCAGCCAGGACAGCTTTAATGAAAAACTGTTTTTT CASSQDSFNEKLFF TRBV5-1 - - TRBJ1-4 14
TGCGCCAGCAGCCAAGATACGGGGAGCTCCTATAATTCACCCCTCCACTTT CASSQDTGSSYNSPLHF TRBV4-1 - many TRBJ1-6 17
TGTGCCAGTAGTATTTTGGCGGGGAGTACGCAGTATTTT CASSILAGSTQYF TRBV19 - - TRBJ2-3 13
TGTGCCAGCAGCCCGACGCCAGATACGCAGTATTTT CASSPTPDTQYF TRBV5-4 - - TRBJ2-3 12
TGTGCCAGCAGCCCGACTAGCGGGAGTGGAAATGAGCAGTTCTTC CASSPTSGSGNEQFF TRBV7-3 TRBD2 many TRBJ2-1 15
TGCGCCAGCAGCCCCACCACTGGGAACAATGAGCAGTTCTTC CASSPTTGNNEQFF TRBV5-1 - - TRBJ2-1 14
TGCAGCGTTGCTTCTCAAGGGGGGAGCTACTACGAGCAGTACTTC CSVASQGGSYYEQYF TRBV29-1 - - TRBJ2-7 15
TGTGCCAGTGGGGCCAACGTCCTGACTTTC CASGANVLTF TRBV7-9 - - TRBJ2-6 10
TGTGCCAGCAGCTTGGTCGGGCAAGTTAACTATGGCTACACCTTC CASSLVGQVNYGYTF TRBV5-4 - - TRBJ1-2 15
TGTGCCAGCAGCGGGATGGGGGCGGGAGGCGGGCTCGATACGCAGTATTTT CASSGMGAGGGLDTQYF TRBV7-2 TRBD2 once TRBJ2-3 17
TGTGCCAGCAGCATGGAGGTTAACGGGGAGCTGTTTTTT CASSMEVNGELFF TRBV5-6 - - TRBJ2-2 13
TGTGCCAGCAGCTTGCTTGGCAGTTCCTACGAGCAGTACTTC CASSLLGSSYEQYF TRBV5-6 - many TRBJ2-7 14
TGTGCCAGCAGCTTGGTGGCAGGCGAGCAGTACTTC CASSLVAGEQYF TRBV5-4 - few TRBJ2-7 12
TGTGCCAGCAGCCCTACGACAGTCTTCACTGAAGCTTTCTTT CASSPTTVFTEAFF TRBV7-2 - - TRBJ1-1 14
TGTGCCTGCCAACGGGACACCCAAGAGACCCAGTACTTC CACQRDTQETQYF TRBV30 - - TRBJ2-5 13
TGCGCCAGCAGCCACCGCTTCGTGGCGCGCCAAGAGACCCAGTACTTC CASSHRFVARQETQYF TRBV4-3 - - TRBJ2-5 16
TGTGCCTGGGCGCTCCAGGGGGCTAATGAAAAACTGTTTTTT CAWALQGANEKLFF TRBV30 TRBD1 - TRBJ1-4 14
TGTGCCAGTAGTATAGGGAACAGATACCGCTACGAGCAGTACTTC CASSIGNRYRYEQYF TRBV19 - - TRBJ2-7 15
TGTGCCAGCCGGCCGCCGGGAGAAGAGACCCAGTACTTC CASRPPGEETQYF TRBV6-1 - - TRBJ2-5 13
TGCGCCAGCAGCCAAGATCCCGGACTAGCGGGAGGGCGGAGCACAGATACGCAGTATTTT CASSQDPGLAGGRSTDTQYF TRBV4-1 TRBD2 - TRBJ2-3 20
TGTGCCAGCAGTTTAGACAGACTCCGCACCTACGAGCAGTACTTC CASSLDRLRTYEQYF TRBV27 - - TRBJ2-7 15
TGTGCCAGCAGCGTCGGGACTAGCGGGAGGGCCGGTGCAGATACGCAGTATTTT CASSVGTSGRAGADTQYF TRBV9 TRBD2 - TRBJ2-3 18
TGTGCCAGCAGCCAAGTCCTTGGTTCTAATGAAAAACTGTTTTTT CASSQVLGSNEKLFF TRBV14 - - TRBJ1-4 15
TGTGCCAGCAGTGATAATAGGCACCCCGGGACTAGCGGGGTCTCTTATGAGCAGTTCTTC CASSDNRHPGTSGVSYEQFF TRBV2 TRBD2 - TRBJ2-1 20
TGTGCCAGCAGCTTAGTAGGGGCGGGGAGGGTAGATACGCAGTATTTT CASSLVGAGRVDTQYF TRBV7-2 TRBD2 - TRBJ2-3 16
TGTGCCAGCAGTGCTGGACTAGCGGGAGGCTATGAGCAGTTCTTC CASSAGLAGGYEQFF TRBV6-1 TRBD2 few TRBJ2-1 15
TGTGCCAGCAGCCGGGGTCCGGGAGAGACCCAGTACTTC CASSRGPGETQYF TRBV28 - - TRBJ2-5 13
TGTGCCAGCAGGTCCCCCGGCCGTGGCCAGCCCCAGCATTTT CASRSPGRGQPQHF TRBV28 - - TRBJ1-5 14
TGTGCCAGCTCACCTGGTTGGGGCCCTAACTATGGCTACACCTTC CASSPGWGPNYGYTF TRBV18 - - TRBJ1-2 15
TGTGCCAGCTCACCGGGTACCCTAAGCTCCTACGAGCAGTACTTC CASSPGTLSSYEQYF TRBV18 - - TRBJ2-7 15
TGCGCCAGCAGCTTGTCGAATAATATGAACACTGAAGCTTTCTTT CASSLSNNMNTEAFF TRBV5-1 - - TRBJ1-1 15
TGTGCCAGCAGTAGGACTAGCGGGAGTGTGGGCTTAAACATTCAGTACTTC CASSRTSGSVGLNIQYF TRBV27 TRBD2 - TRBJ2-4 17
TGCGCCAGCAGCCAAGAAAACGGGATAATAGATGAGCAGTTCTTC CASSQENGIIDEQFF TRBV4-3 - - TRBJ2-1 15
TGTGCCACCAGCAGAGATCCCCCCGGCACTCTCTCCTACAATGAGCAGTTCTTC CATSRDPPGTLSYNEQFF TRBV15 - - TRBJ2-1 18
TGCGCCAGCAGCTTGGACCGGGCAGATACGCAGTATTTT CASSLDRADTQYF TRBV5-1 - - TRBJ2-3 13
TGTGCCACCAGCAGAGATCGCGGCTACGAGCAGTACTTC CATSRDRGYEQYF TRBV15 - few TRBJ2-7 13
TGCGCCAGCAGCCAGACAGCCGCTAACTATGGCTACACCTTC CASSQTAANYGYTF TRBV4-1 - - TRBJ1-2 14